The source of this TCR beta chain is a study of shared clonotypes between healthy human individuals. Repertoires were generated with immunoSEQ multiplex PCR, while TCRdb's copy carries only in-frame clones and drops some. The sample contains around 2.5 million clones, approximately 93% of which appear only once. Germline values: CDR1 DFQATT, CDR2 SNEGSKA (reference sequence). CDR3 length: 11 residues. The V end lost 6 bases, the J end lost 4 bases, and 10 bases lay between the germline ends. With regard to this clone: Its cognate antigen is unknown. Other DNA sequences within the sample encode an identical CDR3.

General study points: The generation probabilities recorded for non-shared clonotypes fell below those of clonotypes shared by all four donors. Shared clonotypes: approximately 5.3% naive CD4, around 4% naive CD8, about 2.5% memory CD4, over 0.3% memory CD8.

V and J are TRBV20-1 and TRBJ2-7; D unclear. Sequences were obtained from naive CD4+ T cells from PBMCs. Subset: CD45RA+ positively selected. The TCR was taken from a man aged 18 to 29 in good health. Some clones in this sample may be carry-over from other donors' samples. The CDR3 loop reads CSAYLLYEQYF. The CDR3 nucleotides read TGCAGTGCATACCTCCTGTACGAGCAGTACTTC.